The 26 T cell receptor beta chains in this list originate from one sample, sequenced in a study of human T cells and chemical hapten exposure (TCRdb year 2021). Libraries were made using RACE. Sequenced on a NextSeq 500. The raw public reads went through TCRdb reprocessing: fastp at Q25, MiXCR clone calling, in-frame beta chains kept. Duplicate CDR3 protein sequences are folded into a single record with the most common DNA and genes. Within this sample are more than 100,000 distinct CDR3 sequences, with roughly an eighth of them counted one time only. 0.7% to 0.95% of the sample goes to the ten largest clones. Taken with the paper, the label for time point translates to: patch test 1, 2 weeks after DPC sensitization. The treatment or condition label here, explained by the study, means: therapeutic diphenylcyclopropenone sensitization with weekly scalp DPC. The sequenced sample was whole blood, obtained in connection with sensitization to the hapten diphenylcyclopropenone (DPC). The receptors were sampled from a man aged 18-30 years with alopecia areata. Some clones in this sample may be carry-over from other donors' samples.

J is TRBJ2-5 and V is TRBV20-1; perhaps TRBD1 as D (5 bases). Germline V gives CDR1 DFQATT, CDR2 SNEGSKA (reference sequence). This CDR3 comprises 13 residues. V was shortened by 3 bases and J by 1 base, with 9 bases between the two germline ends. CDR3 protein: CSASQGSQETQYF. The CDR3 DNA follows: TGCAGTGCTAGTCAGGGCAGCCAAGAGACCCAGTACTTC.

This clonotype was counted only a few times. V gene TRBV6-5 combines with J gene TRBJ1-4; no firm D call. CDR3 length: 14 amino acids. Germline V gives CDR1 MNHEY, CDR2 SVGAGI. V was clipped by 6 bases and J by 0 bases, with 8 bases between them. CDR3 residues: CASRQFATNEKLFF. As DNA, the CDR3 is TGTGCCAGCAGACAGTTTGCAACTAATGAAAAACTGTTTTTT.

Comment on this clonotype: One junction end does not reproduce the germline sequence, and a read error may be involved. CDR3 sequence (DNA): TGTGCCAGCAGCTTAGGAGGGACAGGGAATAATCCACCCCTCCACTTT. It is translated as CASSLGGTGNNPPLHF. V is TRBV7-9 and J is TRBJ1-6; 9 positions match TRBD1. The CDR3 is 16 amino acids. CDR1 and CDR2 (germline): SEHNR, FQNEAQ (reference sequence).

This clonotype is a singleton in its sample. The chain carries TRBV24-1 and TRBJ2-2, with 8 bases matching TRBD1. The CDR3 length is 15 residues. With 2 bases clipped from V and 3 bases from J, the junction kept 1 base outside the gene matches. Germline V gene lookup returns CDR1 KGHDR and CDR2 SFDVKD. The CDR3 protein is CATSDSGQDTGELFF. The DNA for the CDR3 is TGTGCCACCAGTGATTCGGGACAGGACACCGGGGAGCTGTTTTTT.

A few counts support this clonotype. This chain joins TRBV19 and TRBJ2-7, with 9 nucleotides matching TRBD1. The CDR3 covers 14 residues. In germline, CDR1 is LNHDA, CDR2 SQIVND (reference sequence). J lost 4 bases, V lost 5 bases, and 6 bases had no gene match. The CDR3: CASSWTGERYEQYV. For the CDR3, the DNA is TGTGCCAGTAGTTGGACAGGGGAAAGGTACGAGCAGTACGTC.

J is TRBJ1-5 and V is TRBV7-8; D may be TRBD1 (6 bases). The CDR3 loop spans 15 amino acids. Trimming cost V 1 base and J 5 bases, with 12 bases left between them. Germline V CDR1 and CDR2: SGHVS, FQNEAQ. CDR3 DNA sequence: TGTGCCAGCAGCTTAGGCCAGGGGTACTATCAGCCCCAGCATTTT. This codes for CASSLGQGYYQPQHF.

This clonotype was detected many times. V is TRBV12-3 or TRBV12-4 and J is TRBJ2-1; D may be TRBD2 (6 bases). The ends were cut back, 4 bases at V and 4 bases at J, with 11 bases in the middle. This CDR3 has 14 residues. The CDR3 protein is CASSWEVLYNEQFF. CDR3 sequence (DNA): TGTGCCAGCAGTTGGGAGGTTTTATACAATGAGCAGTTCTTC.

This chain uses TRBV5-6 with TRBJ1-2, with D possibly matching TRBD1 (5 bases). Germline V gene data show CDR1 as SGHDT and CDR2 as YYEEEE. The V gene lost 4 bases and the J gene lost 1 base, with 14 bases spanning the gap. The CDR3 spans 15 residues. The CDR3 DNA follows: TGTGCCAGCAGCGTCTTCTCAGGGAGTAACTATGGCTACACCTTC. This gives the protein CASSVFSGSNYGYTF.

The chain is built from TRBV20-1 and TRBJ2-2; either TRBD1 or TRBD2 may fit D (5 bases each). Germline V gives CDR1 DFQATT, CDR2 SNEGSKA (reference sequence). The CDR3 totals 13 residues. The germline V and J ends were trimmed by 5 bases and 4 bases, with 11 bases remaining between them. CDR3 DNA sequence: TGCAGTGCTCGTCATGGGGGCACCGGGGAGCTGTTTTTT. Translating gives CSARHGGTGELFF.

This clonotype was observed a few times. CDR3: CASSPTRPQGAGEKLFF. CDR3 bases: TGTGCCAGCAGCCCGACCCGCCCACAGGGGGCGGGAGAAAAACTGTTTTTT. V gene TRBV7-9 combines with J gene TRBJ1-4; 9 bases match TRBD1. This CDR3 is built from 17 residues. Germline V gives CDR1 SEHNR, CDR2 FQNEAQ (reference sequence). V lost 5 bases to trimming and J lost 8 bases; unmatched junction nucleotides: 15.

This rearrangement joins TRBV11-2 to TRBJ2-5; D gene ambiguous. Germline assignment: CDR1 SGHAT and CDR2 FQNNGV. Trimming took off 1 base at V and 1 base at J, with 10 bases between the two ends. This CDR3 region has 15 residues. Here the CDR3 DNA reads TGTGCCAGCAGCTTAGTGGGTTCTTCCCAAGAGACCCAGTACTTC. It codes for CASSLVGSSQETQYF.

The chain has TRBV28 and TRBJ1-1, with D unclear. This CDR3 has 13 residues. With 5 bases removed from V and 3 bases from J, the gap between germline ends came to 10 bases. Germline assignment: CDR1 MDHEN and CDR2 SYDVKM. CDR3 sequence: CASSPPPDTEAFF. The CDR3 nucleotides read TGTGCCAGCAGTCCCCCCCCGGACACTGAAGCTTTCTTT.

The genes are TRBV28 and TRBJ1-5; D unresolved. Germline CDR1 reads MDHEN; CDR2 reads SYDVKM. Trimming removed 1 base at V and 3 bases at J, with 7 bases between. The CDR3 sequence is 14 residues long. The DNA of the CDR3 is TGTGCCAGCAGTTTATTGGGGAACAATCAGCCCCAGCATTTT. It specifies CASSLLGNNQPQHF.

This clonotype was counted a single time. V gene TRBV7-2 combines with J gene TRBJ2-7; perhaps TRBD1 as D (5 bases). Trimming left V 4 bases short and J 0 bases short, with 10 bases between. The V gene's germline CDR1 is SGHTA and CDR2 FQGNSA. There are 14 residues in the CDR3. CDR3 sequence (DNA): TGTGCCAGCAGCTCAACAGGCGGCTCCTACGAGCAGTACTTC. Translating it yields CASSSTGGSYEQYF.

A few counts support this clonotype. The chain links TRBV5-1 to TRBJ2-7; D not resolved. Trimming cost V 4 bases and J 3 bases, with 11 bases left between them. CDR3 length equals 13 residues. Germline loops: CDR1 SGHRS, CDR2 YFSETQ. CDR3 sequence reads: CASSATDNYEQYF. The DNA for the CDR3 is TGCGCCAGCAGCGCCACCGACAACTACGAGCAGTACTTC.

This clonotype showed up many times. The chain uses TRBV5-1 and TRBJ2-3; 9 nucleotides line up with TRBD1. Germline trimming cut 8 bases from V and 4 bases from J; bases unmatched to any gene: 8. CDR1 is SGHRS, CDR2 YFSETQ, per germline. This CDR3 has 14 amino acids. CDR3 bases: TGCGCCAGTCGGACAGGGGAGCGGGCAGATACGCAGTATTTT. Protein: CASRTGERADTQYF.

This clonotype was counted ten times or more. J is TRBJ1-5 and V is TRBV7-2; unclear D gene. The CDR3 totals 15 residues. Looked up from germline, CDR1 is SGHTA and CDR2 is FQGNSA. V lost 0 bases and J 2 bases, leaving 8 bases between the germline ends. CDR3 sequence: CASSLASRGNQPQHF. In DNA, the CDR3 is TGTGCCAGCAGCTTAGCGTCAAGGGGCAATCAGCCCCAGCATTTT.

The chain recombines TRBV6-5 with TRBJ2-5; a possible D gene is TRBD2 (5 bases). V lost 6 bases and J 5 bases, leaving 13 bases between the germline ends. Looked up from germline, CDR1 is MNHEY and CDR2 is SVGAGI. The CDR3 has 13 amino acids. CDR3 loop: CASSPPEEETQYF. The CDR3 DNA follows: TGTGCCAGCAGCCCCCCGGAGGAGGAGACCCAGTACTTC.

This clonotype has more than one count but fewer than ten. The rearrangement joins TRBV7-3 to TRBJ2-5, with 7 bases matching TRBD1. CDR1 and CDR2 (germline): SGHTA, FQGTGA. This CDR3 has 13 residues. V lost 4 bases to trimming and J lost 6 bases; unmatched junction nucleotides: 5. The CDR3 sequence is CASSSGQEQTQYF. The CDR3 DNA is TGTGCCAGCAGCTCTGGACAGGAACAGACCCAGTACTTC.

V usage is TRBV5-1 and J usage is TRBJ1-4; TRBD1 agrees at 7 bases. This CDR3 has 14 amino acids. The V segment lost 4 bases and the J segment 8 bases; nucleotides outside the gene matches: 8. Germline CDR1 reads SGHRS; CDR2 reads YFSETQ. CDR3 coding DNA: TGCGCCAGCAGCAAGGAGGGGGCGGAAGAAAAACTGTTTTTT. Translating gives CASSKEGAEEKLFF. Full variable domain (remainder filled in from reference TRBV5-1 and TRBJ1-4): KAGVTQTPRYLIKTRGQQVTLSCSPISGHRSVSWYQQTPGQGLQFLFEYFSETQRNKGNFPGRFSGRQFSNSRSEMNVSTLELGDSALYLCASSKEGAEEKLFFGSGTQLSVL.

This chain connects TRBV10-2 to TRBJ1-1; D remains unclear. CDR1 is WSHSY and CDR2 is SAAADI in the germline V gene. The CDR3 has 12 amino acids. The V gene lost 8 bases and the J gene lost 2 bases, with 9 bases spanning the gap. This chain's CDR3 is CASLWRNTEAFF. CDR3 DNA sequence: TGCGCCAGCCTGTGGAGAAACACTGAAGCTTTCTTT.

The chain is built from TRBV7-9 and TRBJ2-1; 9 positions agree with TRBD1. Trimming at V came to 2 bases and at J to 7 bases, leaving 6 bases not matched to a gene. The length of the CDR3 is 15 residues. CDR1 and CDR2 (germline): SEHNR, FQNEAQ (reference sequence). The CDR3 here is CASSLTGTGLNEQFF. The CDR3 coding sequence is TGTGCCAGCAGCTTAACCGGGACAGGGTTGAATGAGCAGTTCTTC.

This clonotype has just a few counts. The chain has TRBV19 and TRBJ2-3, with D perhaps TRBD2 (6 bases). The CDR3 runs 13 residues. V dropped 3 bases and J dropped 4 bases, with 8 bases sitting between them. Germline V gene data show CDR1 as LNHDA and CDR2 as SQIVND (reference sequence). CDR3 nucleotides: TGTGCCAGTAGTATGCGGGGCGCAGATACGCAGTATTTT. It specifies CASSMRGADTQYF. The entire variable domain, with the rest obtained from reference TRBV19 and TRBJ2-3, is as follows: DGGITQSPKYLFRKEGQNVTLSCEQNLNHDAMYWYRQDPGQGLRLIYYSQIVNDFQKGDIAEGYSVSREKKESFPLTVTSAQKNPTAFYLCASSMRGADTQYFGPGTRLTVL.

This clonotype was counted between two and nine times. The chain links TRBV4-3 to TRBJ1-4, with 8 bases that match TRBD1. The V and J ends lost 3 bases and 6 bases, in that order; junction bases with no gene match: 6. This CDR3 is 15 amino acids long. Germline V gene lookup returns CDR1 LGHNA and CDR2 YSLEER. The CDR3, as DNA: TGCGCCAGCAGCCAGTTTTTACAGGGGGATGAAAAACTGTTTTTT. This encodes CASSQFLQGDEKLFF.

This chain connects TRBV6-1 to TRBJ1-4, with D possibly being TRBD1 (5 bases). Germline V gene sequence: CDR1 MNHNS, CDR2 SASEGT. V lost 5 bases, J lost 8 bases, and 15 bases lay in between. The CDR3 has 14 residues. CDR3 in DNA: TGTGCCAGCAGTAATTTGCAGGGAGCGGAAAAACTGTTTTTT. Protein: CASSNLQGAEKLFF.

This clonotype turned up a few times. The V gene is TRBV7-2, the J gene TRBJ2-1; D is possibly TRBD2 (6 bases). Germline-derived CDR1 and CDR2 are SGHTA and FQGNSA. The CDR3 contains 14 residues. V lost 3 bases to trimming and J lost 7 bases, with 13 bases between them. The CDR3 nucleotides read TGTGCCAGCAGCTTTGGGGGAGGCCTGAATGAGCAGTTCTTC. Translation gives CASSFGGGLNEQFF. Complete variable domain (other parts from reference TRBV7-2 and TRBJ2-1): GAGVSQSPSNKVTEKGKDVELRCDPISGHTALYWYRQSLGQGLEFLIYFQGNSAPDKSGLPSDRFSAERTGGSVSTLTIQRTQQEDSAVYLCASSFGGGLNEQFFGPGTRLTVL.